The rows below give T cell receptor beta chains drawn from one sample of a study of T-cell reconstitution after alpha-beta-depleted transplantation in children. TCRdb ran MiXCR on the PCR reads and lists one entry per CDR3 protein. The repertoire holds 490,000 or so distinct CDR3 sequences, with more than 9% as singletons. The material sequenced was PBMCs, taken before TCRalphabeta/CD19-depleted stem cell transplant. Every receptor here comes from a child aged 2-15 years with inherited bone marrow failure, due to receive a stem cell transplant. Both conserved end residues are part of each CDR3.

v_gene	j_gene	CDR3aa
TRBV20-1	TRBJ2-1	CSARRNQDNEQFF
TRBV27	TRBJ1-2	CASSTGQGVYYGYTF
TRBV10-2	TRBJ2-1	CASSERDGYNEQFF
TRBV20-1	TRBJ2-1	CSAGRLAGGPSEQFF
TRBV29-1	TRBJ2-3	CSVPAFRTDTQYF
TRBV7-9	TRBJ2-2	CASSFDPRTGELFF
TRBV29-1	TRBJ2-1	CSVRAGAEWEQFF
TRBV11-2	TRBJ2-3	CASSLDQVGLGDTQYF
TRBV6-5	TRBJ2-2	CASSLQGSNTGELFF
TRBV12-3/TRBV12-4	TRBJ2-7	CASRARGGGPREQYF
TRBV6-2/TRBV6-3	TRBJ2-1	CASSYTSRDEQFF
TRBV6-1	TRBJ2-4	CASSEESSWAKNIQYF
TRBV3-1	TRBJ2-5	CASSQEGTSGRRRGETQYF
TRBV10-1	TRBJ2-7	CASSGDSPRSYEQYF
TRBV7-9	TRBJ1-1	CASSLLPLMNTEAFF
TRBV12-3/TRBV12-4	TRBJ2-1	CASSLVAGGWMDEQFF
TRBV14	TRBJ2-1	CASSQWTSGYNEQFF
TRBV7-9	TRBJ2-7	CASSRLAGILLGDEQYF
TRBV28	TRBJ2-5	CASSINDGGRRETQYF
TRBV6-1	TRBJ1-5	CASSEMWASQHF
TRBV13	TRBJ2-6	CASTTGTGASGANVLTF
TRBV7-9	TRBJ2-1	CASSLGTSEQFF
TRBV5-1	TRBJ1-2	CASSLGAVLNYGYTF
TRBV11-2	TRBJ2-7	CASSLDLAMTGARSSYEQYF
TRBV30	TRBJ1-1	CAGDRGLSLAFF
TRBV20-1	TRBJ2-1	CSARRMAEQFF
TRBV6-1	TRBJ2-4	CASRDGHTLAKNIQYF
TRBV19	TRBJ2-6	CASSDQGSGANVLTF
TRBV7-8	TRBJ1-6	CASSRGGSPLHF
TRBV2	TRBJ2-7	CASSEAGGGYEQYF
TRBV7-2	TRBJ2-7	CASSPRGLATHSYEQYF
TRBV29-1	TRBJ2-7	CSVDGETGEQYF
TRBV4-1	TRBJ1-2	CASSQGPPRGGGGYTF